Listed below are T cell receptor beta chains from one sample, sequenced in a study of blood T cell repertoires in COVID-19. The method was immunoSEQ multiplex PCR; TCRdb's version includes in-frame clones alone and lacks a portion of them. The sample carries more than 250,000 clones, about 89% recorded once. The sample comprised PBMCs or T cells enriched from blood (not recorded which). Receptors were obtained from a woman aged 25-40 years who had recovered from COVID-19. CDR3s include the opening cysteine and the closing phenylalanine or tryptophan. A D gene is named only where the DNA matches it firmly. A row's size may be missing; if present it is once, few, many or a size class.

>-|TRBV19|-|TRBJ1-1
CASSTLFNGIEAFF
TGTGCCAGTAGTACCTTATTCAACGGGATTGAAGCTTTCTTT
>-|TRBV19|-|TRBJ2-7
CASSIGTGGAYEQYF
TGTGCCAGTAGTATTGGAACAGGGGGGGCCTACGAGCAGTACTTC
>-|TRBV4-3|-|TRBJ1-4
CASSQSSVGSTNEKLFF
TGCGCCAGCAGCCAAAGCTCCGTGGGCAGCACTAATGAAAAACTGTTTTTT
>-|TRBV11-2|-|TRBJ1-6
CASSFGGVYNSPLHF
TGTGCCAGCAGCTTCGGGGGAGTATATAATTCACCCCTCCACTTT
>-|TRBV19|-|TRBJ1-5
CASSVHYGDGLGNQPQHF
TGTGCCAGTAGTGTCCATTATGGAGACGGACTCGGCAATCAGCCCCAGCATTTT
>-|TRBV9|TRBD1|TRBJ1-6
CASSVGQGTYSPLHF
TGTGCCAGCAGCGTAGGACAGGGGACTTATTCACCCCTCCACTTT
>-|TRBV5-4|TRBD2|TRBJ2-3
CASSSRGGASTDTQYF
TGTGCCAGCAGCTCGCGGGGGGGGGCAAGCACAGATACGCAGTATTTT
>-|TRBV5-1|TRBD1|TRBJ1-1
CASSPTGGSETEAFF
TGCGCCAGCAGCCCGACAGGGGGCTCAGAAACTGAAGCTTTCTTT
>-|TRBV10-3|TRBD1|TRBJ1-4
CAISDQGQGIEKLFF
TGTGCCATCAGTGACCAGGGACAGGGGATTGAAAAACTGTTTTTT
>once|TRBV28|-|TRBJ2-1
CASRTPGSNEQFF
TGTGCCAGCAGGACCCCCGGGAGCAATGAGCAGTTCTTC
>-|TRBV2|TRBD1|TRBJ2-7
CASGGGQGGEQYF
TGTGCCAGCGGGGGGGGACAGGGAGGCGAGCAGTACTTC